Included here is one T cell receptor (beta chain) sequence, with context. Its antigen is currently not known. No much larger clonotype is one base removed from it; base qualities were not supplied. Library preparation was by the immunoSEQ multiplex PCR assay. For the multiplex PCR, a mixture combining 60 forward primers for TCR Vbeta segments and 13 reverse primers for TCR Jbeta segments was used. The CDR3 region of rearranged TCR beta genes was amplified from genomic DNA with a multiplex PCR assay. Amplified TCR beta libraries were sequenced as 87-base-pair reads on the Illumina HiSeq System. In the authors' own workflow: Across the roughly 670 repertoires, a later analysis counted approximately 75 million unique TCR beta chains, roughly 11 million of which were shared by at least two donors. Raw reads were error-corrected and collapsed into unique sequences by a nearest-neighbor algorithm in which closely related sequences were merged to remove PCR and sequencing errors. To assign V, D and J gene segments, CDR3 sequences were aligned to IMGT reference sequences. Each retained sequence needed at least a six-nucleotide match to both a V gene segment and a J gene segment. A rearrangement was called productive if the CDR3 had no stop codons and remained in frame with V and J, and every other rearrangement was called non-productive. Following IMGT convention, CDR3 was defined as the stretch from the second conserved V-encoded cysteine to the conserved J-encoded phenylalanine. Sequences without an unambiguous match to a single V gene segment were excluded from the earlier analysis of 500 to 700 of the donors. An earlier analysis of roughly 590 of the donors called V segments functional above 56.7% productive rearrangements and segregating when the between-donor standard deviation exceeded 5%. A statistical classification framework was built to diagnose cytomegalovirus status from the catalog of TCR beta chain sequences. In a later analysis, V and J genes were assigned by comparing TCR nucleotide sequences against IMGT/GENE-DB human TR gene sequences. Using the TCRdist pipeline, a later analysis assigned CDR3 sequences along with most-parsimonious VDJ recombination scenarios. In a later analysis, every TCR beta chain was defined by the combination of its CDR3 amino acid sequence and its V-gene family, and reads without a unique V-gene family were dropped. As a way to deal with suspected cross-contamination and a sequencing artifact, a later analysis dropped nearly 600 nucleotide sequences that were highly shared and had low generation probability. In a later analysis, a clonal expansion index was calculated for each public chain from normalized within-repertoire ranks of inferred template counts. A later analysis computed generation probabilities with a VDJ recombination model fitted to out-of-frame rearrangements, and checked the results against IGoR. In a later analysis, TCR-TCR, TCR-HLA and TCR-CMV co-occurrence was scored with hypergeometric tests, and a repertoire-size bias correction was applied to TCR pairs. To estimate false discovery rates, a later analysis permuted the HLA or CMV assignments 20 times. In a later analysis, co-occurring TCRs were grouped using DBSCAN, and TCRdist sequence similarity was added for clustering within HLA-allele-positive subsets. For co-occurrence clustering, repertoires with fewer than 30,000 or more than 120,000 public chains were excluded, along with about five repertoires with anomalous nucleotide sharing. This immuneACCESS table, as held by TCRdb, lists in-frame sequences with V and J called but not all clones. Of the missing ones, under half trace to an unresolved V gene in checked studies; the others have no known cause. From that table come the V and J calls and clone size; the DNA was used to work out D and trimming. The sample table contains 120,000 to 150,000 clones; only one count was recorded for about three quarters of them. Over 6.5% of the sample lies in the top ten.

The sample is drawn from a study of cytomegalovirus exposure and HLA in healthy donors (dated by TCRdb to between 2016 and 2019). Concerning the study at large: In an earlier analysis of fewer than 750 of the donors, around 300 Gb of sequence data and 100 million or so unique TCR beta sequences from 150 million to 200 million T cells were reported. An early release that covered 500 to 800 HLA-typed donors contained around 300 gigabases of sequencing data and about 93 million unique TCR sequences. The genetic ancestry cluster associated with self-reported Caucasian donors included about 81% of the 398 genotyped donors. The study aimed to test whether signatures of past pathogen exposure could be identified by cataloging public T cell receptors. The study profiled the T cell repertoires of hundreds of subjects by immunosequencing and related them to cytomegalovirus serostatus. Besides the first cohort of roughly 660 subjects, a separate validation cohort made up of roughly 120 different subjects was used. To predict cytomegalovirus infection status, the study brought together high-throughput TCR immunosequencing, statistical association of individual TCRs with disease status, and machine learning. To study patterns of TCR occurrence, a later analysis re-analyzed previously published TCR beta repertoires from several hundred donors and added high-resolution HLA genotyping. Rather than drawing on any new phenotypic data, the later analysis identified candidate immune exposures from TCR beta sequences and the way those sequences occurred across donors. An earlier analysis of roughly 600 of the donors used high-throughput TCR beta sequencing to judge whether each TCR beta V gene segment behaved as functional or pseudogenic. Alongside the repertoire data, information on donor age, sex, ethnicity and CMV serostatus was compiled. A later genetic analysis took genome-wide SNP genotypes for about 55% of the 666 donors and used that subset as a discovery cohort. All discovery cohort repertoires had been generated using a single sequencing platform. Both class I and class II loci were covered by HLA typing, at four-digit resolution. Typing coverage varied by locus: roughly 629-630 donors for A, B, C, DRB1 and DQB1; roughly 500 for DQA1; approximately 610 for DPA1; fewer than 480 for DPB1. Because of strong linkage in the cohort, roughly five DR-DQ haplotypes were treated as single units for association and clustering. Among 300 to 450 genotyped donors of the cohort, an average of roughly 240,000 unique TCR beta nucleotide sequences were sequenced per donor, roughly a sixth of them non-productive.

Here is what the overall study found, with its caveats: Across donors, most TCR sequences were observed very rarely, whereas some public TCRs were present in many individuals. Most CMV-associated TCR beta chains appeared to be HLA-restricted in a later analysis, and the HLA associations seemed to be driven largely by CMV exposure. HLA typing was unavailable for some donors at each locus, so association tests used only the typed subset. When HLA alleles, especially DR and DQ, strongly co-occurred, TCR associations were difficult to assign to individual alleles. Sequencing depth was assumed to be roughly uniform across donors in the presence/absence analyses, though that assumption may not hold. At a false discovery rate of 0.05, a later analysis linked around 15,000 TCR beta sequences to specific HLA alleles. V-gene and J-gene trimming of TCR beta chains was associated with a missense DCLRE1C variant in a later genetic analysis, and the association was replicated in an independent cohort. Correlated functional status among segregating V segments might be attributable to linkage disequilibrium, but an unknown experimental factor could not be ruled out. In vitro tests confirmed that three of the cytomegalovirus-associated TCR beta chains recognize cytomegalovirus antigens. A later analysis found that HLA-associated TCR beta chains were more clonally expanded and had lower generation probabilities than equally common non-associated chains. A later analysis reported that several top co-occurrence clusters appeared linked to parvovirus B19, influenza, CMV and Epstein-Barr virus. The earlier analysis of about 600 of the donors excluded some 15 rarely observed V segments, including chromosome 9 orphons, because counts were too low. In an earlier analysis of approximately 600 of the donors, most TCR beta V segments were observed in productive rearrangements about 87% or about 30% of the time, broadly matching IMGT annotations. It was suggested by the authors that the approach could potentially be generalized to other disease states and immunological phenotypes. Because the 87-base-pair reads could not distinguish some IMGT-functional V segments, including TRBV6-2 and TRBV6-3, those segments were excluded. In a later analysis, the rate of TCR association differed among HLA loci, with DRB1 alleles having the most associated TCRs and HLA-C alleles having the fewest. The cohort was sequenced for TCR beta chains only, and without alpha or paired-chain data the features that could be detected were limited. A cluster of highly shared sequence variants was judged likely to be a technical artifact of the sequencing pipeline. The classifier was reported to diagnose cytomegalovirus status with high specificity and sensitivity in both the original and validation cohorts. Compared with the roughly 700-donor mean, donors in an Asian-associated ancestry cluster had fewer N-insertions in productive TCRs, according to a later genetic analysis. CMV serostatus was the only immune exposure information available for the cohort. The study gave a list of more than 150 TCR beta chains associated with cytomegalovirus. A further reported finding was that TCR beta sequences accurately predicted the HLA-A and HLA-B alleles for most subjects in the first cohort.

The cohort was made up of approximately 700 healthy bone marrow donors. Cohort members were all nominally healthy when sampled, although unrecorded immune exposures were likely present. The donor tested CMV seropositive, placing the donor among the 250 to 350 seropositive members of the cohort. A peripheral blood sample was provided by each donor, and peripheral blood mononuclear cells were used for TCR beta sequencing. Genomic DNA was extracted from the blood cell samples with the Qiagen DNeasy Blood Extraction Kit. From the cysteine up to the phenylalanine, the CDR3 has a length of 15 residues. The kept DNA is CDR3 alone, 45 bases in frame from the first base. CDR1 and CDR2, looked up from the germline V gene, are SGHTA and FQGNSA. V was cut back by 2 bases and J by 1 base, leaving a gap of 11 bases between them.

Sequenced input: PBMCs. The V and J genes are TRBV7-2 and TRBJ2-5; the D gene is perhaps TRBD1, on 5 matching bases. The TCR was taken from a man aged 35 to 55 in good health and CMV-seropositive. The encoded CDR3 is CASSLLRRVQETQYF. The base sequence is TGTGCCAGCAGCTTACTACGCAGGGTCCAAGAGACCCAGTACTTC.